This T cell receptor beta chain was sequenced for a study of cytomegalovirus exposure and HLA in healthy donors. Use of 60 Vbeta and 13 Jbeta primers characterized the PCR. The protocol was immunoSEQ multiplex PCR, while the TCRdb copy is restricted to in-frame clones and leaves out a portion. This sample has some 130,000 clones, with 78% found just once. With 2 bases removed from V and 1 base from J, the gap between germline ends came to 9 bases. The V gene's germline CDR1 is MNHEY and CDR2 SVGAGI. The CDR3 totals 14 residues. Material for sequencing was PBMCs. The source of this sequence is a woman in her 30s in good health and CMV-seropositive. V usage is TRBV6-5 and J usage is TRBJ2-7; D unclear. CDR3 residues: CASSYAGSSYEQYF. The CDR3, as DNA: TGTGCCAGCAGTTACGCAGGCTCTTCCTACGAGCAGTACTTC.